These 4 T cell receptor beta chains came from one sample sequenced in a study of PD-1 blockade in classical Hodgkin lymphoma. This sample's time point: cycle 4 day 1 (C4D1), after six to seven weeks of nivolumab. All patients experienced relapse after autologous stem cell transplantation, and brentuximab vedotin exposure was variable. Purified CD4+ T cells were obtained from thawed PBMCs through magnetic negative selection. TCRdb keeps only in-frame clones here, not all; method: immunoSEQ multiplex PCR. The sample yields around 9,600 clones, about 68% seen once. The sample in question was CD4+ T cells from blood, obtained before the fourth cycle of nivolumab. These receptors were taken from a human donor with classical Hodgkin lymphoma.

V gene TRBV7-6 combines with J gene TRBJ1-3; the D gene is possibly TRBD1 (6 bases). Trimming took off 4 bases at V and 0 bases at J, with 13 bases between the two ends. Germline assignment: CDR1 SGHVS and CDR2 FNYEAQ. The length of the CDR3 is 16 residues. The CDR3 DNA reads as TGTGCCAGCAGCTCCGCCGGGACATCCTCTGGAAACACCATATATTTT. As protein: CASSSAGTSSGNTIYF.

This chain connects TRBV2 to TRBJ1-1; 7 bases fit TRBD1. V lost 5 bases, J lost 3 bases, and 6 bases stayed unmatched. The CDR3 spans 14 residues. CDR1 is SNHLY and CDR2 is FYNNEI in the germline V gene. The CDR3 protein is CASSLQGFDTEAFF. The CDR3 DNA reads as TGTGCCAGCAGTTTACAGGGGTTCGACACTGAAGCTTTCTTT.

The CDR3 spells CSADGSGDTIYF. In DNA form, the CDR3 reads TGCAGCGCTGATGGTTCCGGGGACACCATATATTTT. The chain combines TRBV29-1 with TRBJ1-3, with D unresolved. The CDR3 sequence is 12 residues long. Germline CDR1 SQVTM, CDR2 ANQGSEA. V gave up 7 bases and J gave up 8 bases, with 15 bases separating them.

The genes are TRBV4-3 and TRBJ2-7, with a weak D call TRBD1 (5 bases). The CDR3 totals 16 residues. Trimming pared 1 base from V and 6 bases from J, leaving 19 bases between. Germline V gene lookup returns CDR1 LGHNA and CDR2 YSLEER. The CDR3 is CASSQGGRVGAREQYF. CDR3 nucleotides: TGCGCCAGCAGCCAAGGTGGTAGGGTAGGGGCCCGCGAGCAGTACTTC.